This T cell receptor (beta chain) stems from a study of T cell responses to AZD1222 COVID-19 vaccine (dated by TCRdb to about 2021). Study-wide context: Because spike-specific TCR depth and breadth did not differ between the two schedules, AZD1222 recipients who got a second dose at roughly 4 weeks were pooled with those who got a second dose at roughly 12 weeks. TCR sequencing covered some 240 trial participants: around 210 given two doses of AZD1222 and approximately 25 given two doses of MenACWY control vaccine. Trial participants were enrolled by age into subgroups of 18-55, 56-69 and 70-plus years, and around 140, 26 and 57 TCR-sequenced participants, respectively, were included in these subgroups. The study at large found these results: The 56-69-year group was small, and its depth increase did not reach significance, likely because of low power. CD4 TCRs associated with the vaccine covered the entire spike protein, and the dominant responses were in regions 160-218 and 743-854. Participants were mostly white British and included more females than males, and it was suggested by the authors that clonal diversity may have been underestimated. Epitopes outside the regions mutated in the B.1.351 and B.1.1.7 variants were reportedly recognized by nearly half of the unique spike-specific TCRs. Conclusions about previously exposed vaccinees were limited because only five to seven AZD1222 recipients were SARS-CoV-2 seropositive at baseline. No day 14 peak-response samples were available, so repertoires were characterized only after the peak T cell response. Spike-specific TCR breadth and depth rose significantly after two AZD1222 doses compared with day 0 and with MenACWY recipients.

This sample's time point label indicates: baseline before first vaccination. The vaccinee samples were drawn from two UK trials, COV001 and COV002, one of which was a single-blind randomized controlled phase 2/3 trial testing AZD1222 (ChAdOx1 nCoV-19) in healthy adults. For TCRbeta chain sequencing, PBMC samples from trial participants were taken at day 0 and at day 28 after the second dose. Including cysteine and phenylalanine, the CDR3 has 15 amino acids. The read is trimmed to its CDR3 DNA, 45 bases read in frame from base 1. Germline trimming amounts to 4 bases on V and 2 bases on J, with 5 as the count of junction bases outside the gene matches. For CDR1 and CDR2, the germline V gene lists KGHDR and SFDVKD. The CDR3 regions of human TCRbeta chains were analyzed by immunosequencing. The paper's processing steps were these. Repertoire TCRs were matched against a reference library of SARS-CoV-2-specific TCRs generated with the MIRA antigen-specificity platform. Breadth meant the fraction of unique TCRs that were SARS-CoV-2-associated, whereas depth meant the fraction of total T cells that were SARS-CoV-2-associated. Using the MIRA data, each spike-specific TCR was mapped to the spike region that the TCR reacts to and placed in a CD4 or CD8 class. Log10-transformed breadth and depth values were compared by one-way ANOVA with Sidak's multiple comparisons tests. The table comes from immuneACCESS by way of TCRdb, which keeps in-frame sequences with V and J called. Part of the clones is missing from these tables; in studies checked, under half for an unresolved V gene and the rest for unknown reasons. V, J and clone size were drawn from that table, and D and trimming were deduced from the DNA. This sample has more than 150,000 clones in its table, and around 93% of those were observed once. The top ten clones comprise approximately 9.6% of the sample.

Points on this clone: The antigen this receptor binds is unknown. One base away there is no much larger clone; base qualities are not given.

The chain is made from TRBV24-1 and TRBJ2-5, and 8 junctional nucleotides match TRBD2. The sample in question was peripheral blood, obtained on day 0 of AZD1222 vaccination. The clonotype was recovered from an adult in good health. CDR3 loop: CATSDPTSVQETQYF. The sequenced DNA is TGTGCCACCAGTGACCCGACTAGCGTTCAAGAGACCCAGTACTTC.